This TCR beta chain is drawn from a study of blood T cells in healthy people across ages. This clonotype was seen at least ten times. Trimming removed 5 bases from V and 0 bases from J, with 9 bases in between. The CDR3 loop spans 14 amino acids. A second 7 to 11 cycle PCR used barcoded and J-beta primers. TCRdb recomputed calls from the 5' RACE reads with MiXCR, one row per CDR3 protein. The sample has just under 750,000 distinct CDR3 sequences; about a fifth are singletons. This clonotype was sampled from a man aged 65 to 85 in good health. The chain couples TRBV12-3 or TRBV12-4 to TRBJ2-3, with a tentative D call TRBD2 (5 bases). Sample: blood. CDR3: CASSGSGSTDTQYF. CDR3 nucleotide sequence: TGTGCCAGCAGTGGCAGCGGCAGCACAGATACGCAGTATTTT.